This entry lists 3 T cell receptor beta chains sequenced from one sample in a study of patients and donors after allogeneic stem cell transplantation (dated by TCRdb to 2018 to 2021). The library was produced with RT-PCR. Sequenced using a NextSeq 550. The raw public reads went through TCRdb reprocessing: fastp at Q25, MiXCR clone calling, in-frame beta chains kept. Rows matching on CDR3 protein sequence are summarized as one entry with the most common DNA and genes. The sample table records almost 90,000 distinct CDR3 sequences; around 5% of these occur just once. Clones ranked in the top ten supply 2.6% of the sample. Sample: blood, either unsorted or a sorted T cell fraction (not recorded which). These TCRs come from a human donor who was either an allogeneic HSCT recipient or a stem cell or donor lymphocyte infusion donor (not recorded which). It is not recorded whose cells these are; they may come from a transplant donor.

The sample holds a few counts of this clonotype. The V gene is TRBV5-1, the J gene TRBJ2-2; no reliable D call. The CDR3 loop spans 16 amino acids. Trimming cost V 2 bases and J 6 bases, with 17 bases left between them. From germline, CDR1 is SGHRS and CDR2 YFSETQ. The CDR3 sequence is CASSFMAVKTAGELFF. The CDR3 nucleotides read TGCGCCAGCAGCTTCATGGCGGTAAAGACGGCCGGGGAGCTGTTTTTT.

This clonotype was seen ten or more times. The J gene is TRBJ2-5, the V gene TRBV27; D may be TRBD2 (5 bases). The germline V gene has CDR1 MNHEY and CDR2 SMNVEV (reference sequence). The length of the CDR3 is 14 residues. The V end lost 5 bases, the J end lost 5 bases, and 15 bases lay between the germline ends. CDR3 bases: TGTGCCAGCAGTCGGGATTTTAGTACTGAGACCCAGTACTTC. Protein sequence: CASSRDFSTETQYF.

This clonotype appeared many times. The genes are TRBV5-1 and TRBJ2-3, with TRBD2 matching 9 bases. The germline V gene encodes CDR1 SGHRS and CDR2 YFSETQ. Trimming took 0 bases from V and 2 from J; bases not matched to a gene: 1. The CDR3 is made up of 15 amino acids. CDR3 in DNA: TGCGCCAGCAGCTTGGGGGGACTAGCCACAGATACGCAGTATTTT. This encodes CASSLGGLATDTQYF. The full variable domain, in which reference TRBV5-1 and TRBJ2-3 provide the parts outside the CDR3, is KAGVTQTPRYLIKTRGQQVTLSCSPISGHRSVSWYQQTPGQGLQFLFEYFSETQRNKGNFPGRFSGRQFSNSRSEMNVSTLELGDSALYLCASSLGGLATDTQYFGPGTRLTVL.